This T cell receptor beta chain was identified during a study of blood T cell repertoires in COVID-19. Study information: Italy, Spain and the United States were the sources of the convalescent and acute COVID-19 samples. The analysed material was cDNA or gDNA that came from T cells, B-cell-depleted T cells, or PBMCs.

In the original analysis: Amplification of reference gene primers provided the estimated nucleated cell counts. The table came from immunoSEQ multiplex PCR; TCRdb's copy has only in-frame clones and leaves some out. That table gives V, J and clone size, and the DNA gave D and trimming. Of fewer than 130,000 clones listed, about four fifths were seen once; the top ten hold approximately 15%. The CDR3 is 17 amino acids. CDR1 LNHNV and CDR2 YYDKDF come from the germline V gene (reference sequence). V gave up 0 bases and J gave up 8 bases, with 19 bases separating them. J is TRBJ1-4 and V is TRBV15; the D gene is possibly TRBD1 (6 bases). The sequencing input was peripheral blood. The receptor comes from a woman aged 60-75 years with acute or convalescent COVID-19. Here the CDR3 reads CATSRDPESGGWEKLFF. CDR3 DNA: TGTGCCACCAGCAGAGACCCGGAATCGGGGGGCTGGGAAAAACTGTTTTTT.